This T cell receptor beta chain was recovered during a study of low-dose radiotherapy and immunotherapy resistance in tumors. Background on the study: Administration of intravenous cyclophosphamide at 200 mg/m2 took place every two weeks, one day before radiation and immunotherapy. Patients took aspirin (300 mg orally, daily) for four cycles beginning at cycle 1 day 1.

Stated time point: before trial treatment. Donors received nivolumab, ipilimumab, aspirin, low-dose cyclophosphamide and low-dose radiotherapy. The patients who were eligible all carried advanced solid tumors that lacked tumor-infiltrating lymphocytes, meaning the tumors were TIL-negative. Germline values: CDR1 SNHLY, CDR2 FYNNEI. V lost 8 bases and J 0 bases, leaving 17 bases between the germline ends. The CDR3 spans 16 residues. Primers used for first-strand cDNA, a TRAV- and TRBV-specific set, covered both alpha and beta chains. Amplification, which lasted 20 PCR cycles, used a constant-region primer and V-primer adapter to amplify TCRs. TCRdb analysed the reads with MiXCR anew, one entry per CDR3 protein. The table includes about 82,000 distinct CDR3 sequences, approximately 20% detected once. This clonotype showed up many times.

Sequenced here: PBMCs, sampled before treatment. The chain recombines TRBV2 with TRBJ1-3, with D hard to call. This clonotype was sampled from a male donor with prostate cancer. The CDR3 DNA follows: TGTGCCAGCGTGTGGGCTGAGCACCACTCTGGAAACACCATATATTTT. The encoded protein is CASVWAEHHSGNTIYF.